Shown below are 5 T cell receptor beta chains from a single sample sequenced in a study of CD8 T cells in ankylosing spondylitis. Antigens for these TCRs are unknown. General study findings and limits: Among TCR beta sequences, a motif of under ten highly homologous variants appeared characteristic of ankylosing spondylitis blood.

TCRdb independently ran MiXCR on the 5' RACE reads; one entry per CDR3 protein. Of roughly 370,000 distinct CDR3 sequences listed, around 20% are singletons. Sample: blood, either unsorted or a sorted T cell fraction (not recorded which). These receptors were taken from a male donor with ankylosing spondylitis.

This clonotype was counted many times. J is TRBJ2-1 and V is TRBV29-1, with unresolved D. The CDR3 is 12 amino acids. V was cut by 0 bases and J by 7 bases, with 7 bases left in between. Germline V gene sequence: CDR1 SQVTM, CDR2 ANQGSEA. The CDR3 loop reads CSVEEFVNEQFF. The CDR3 DNA reads TGCAGCGTTGAAGAGTTCGTTAATGAGCAGTTCTTC.

This clonotype was found a few times. J is TRBJ1-2 and V is TRBV3-1, with D tentatively TRBD1 (5 bases). The CDR3 totals 11 residues. With 6 bases removed from V and 13 bases from J, the gap between germline ends came to 15 bases. CDR1 and CDR2 (germline): LGHDT, YNNKEL (reference sequence). DNA for the CDR3: TGTGCCAGCAGTTCAACAGGAGTGAGCACCTTC. Protein: CASSSTGVSTF.

J is TRBJ2-6 and V is TRBV5-1, with 7 bases identical to TRBD1. Germline CDR1 SGHRS, CDR2 YFSETQ. Losses at the gene ends were 2 bases for V and 2 bases for J; bases not matched to a gene: 7. The CDR3 covers 17 residues. The DNA of the CDR3 is TGCGCCAGCAGCTTAGCGACAGGGACGGCTGGGGCCAACGTCCTGACTTTC. It codes for CASSLATGTAGANVLTF.

The rearrangement uses TRBV20-1 and TRBJ2-1; perhaps TRBD2 as D (5 bases). This CDR3 has 19 amino acids. V was clipped by 1 base and J by 4 bases, with 26 bases between them. Germline V lookup: CDR1 DFQATT, CDR2 SNEGSKA (reference sequence). The CDR3 DNA sequence: TGCAGTGCTAGAGTAGGCAGCGGCTCAAATTCCCCCAGATACAATGAGCAGTTCTTC. Residues: CSARVGSGSNSPRYNEQFF.

This clonotype was picked up many times. The chain combines TRBV12-3 or TRBV12-4 with TRBJ2-3; D call uncertain. The CDR3 runs 13 residues. Trimming shortened V by 1 base and J by 5 bases, and 7 bases separated the two germline ends. CDR3 residues: CASSLDSQDTQYF. The CDR3 coding sequence is TGTGCCAGCAGTTTAGACAGTCAAGATACGCAGTATTTT.